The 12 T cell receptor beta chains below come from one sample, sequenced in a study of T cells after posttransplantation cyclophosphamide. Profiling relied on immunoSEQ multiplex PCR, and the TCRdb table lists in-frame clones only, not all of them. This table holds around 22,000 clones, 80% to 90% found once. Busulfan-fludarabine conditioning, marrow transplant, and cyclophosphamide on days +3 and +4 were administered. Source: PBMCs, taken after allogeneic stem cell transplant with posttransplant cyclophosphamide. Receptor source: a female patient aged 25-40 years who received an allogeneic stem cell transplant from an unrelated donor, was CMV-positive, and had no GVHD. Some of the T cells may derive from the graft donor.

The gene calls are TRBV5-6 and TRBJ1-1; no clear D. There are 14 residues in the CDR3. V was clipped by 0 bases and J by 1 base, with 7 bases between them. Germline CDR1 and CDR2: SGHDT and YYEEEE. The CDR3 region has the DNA TGTGCCAGCAGCTTGGTTCCCTCGAACACTGAAGCTTTCTTT. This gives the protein CASSLVPSNTEAFF.

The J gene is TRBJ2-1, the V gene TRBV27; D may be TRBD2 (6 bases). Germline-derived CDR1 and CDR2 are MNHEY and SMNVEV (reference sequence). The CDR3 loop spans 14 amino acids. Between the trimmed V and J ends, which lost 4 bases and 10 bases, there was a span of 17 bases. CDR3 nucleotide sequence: TGTGCCAGCAGTTGGGACTTAGGGTCCGGGGAGCAGTTCTTC. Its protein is CASSWDLGSGEQFF.

The CDR3 reads CASSPRPTGTGPNVLTF. The CDR3 region has the DNA TGCGCCAGCAGCCCAAGACCGACCGGGACAGGCCCCAACGTCCTGACTTTC. The V gene is TRBV4-3, the J gene TRBJ2-6; 8 bases are a match to TRBD1. Germline CDR1 and CDR2: LGHNA and YSLEER. The CDR3 sequence is 17 residues long. V lost 4 bases, J lost 8 bases, and 13 bases stayed unmatched.

CDR3 sequence reads: CASSDRLAGGVDEQFF. The CDR3 DNA follows: TGTGCCAGCAGTGACCGACTAGCGGGGGGGGTTGATGAGCAGTTCTTC. The genes are TRBV6-1 and TRBJ2-1; 14 bases line up with TRBD2. CDR3 size: 16 residues. Trimming removed 3 bases from V and 8 bases from J; junction bases left unmatched: 6. Germline V gives CDR1 MNHNS, CDR2 SASEGT.

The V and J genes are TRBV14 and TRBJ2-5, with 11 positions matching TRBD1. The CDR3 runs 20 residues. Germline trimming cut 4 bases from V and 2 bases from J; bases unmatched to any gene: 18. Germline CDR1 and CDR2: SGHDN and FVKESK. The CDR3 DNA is TGTGCCAGCAGCCCCCCCTTCAGCGTAATCCGGGACAGGGGGCAAGAGACCCAGTACTTC. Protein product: CASSPPFSVIRDRGQETQYF.

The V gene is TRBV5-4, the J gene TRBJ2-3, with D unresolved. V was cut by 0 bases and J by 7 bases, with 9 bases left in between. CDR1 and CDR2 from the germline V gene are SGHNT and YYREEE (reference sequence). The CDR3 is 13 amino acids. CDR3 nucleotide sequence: TGTGCCAGCAGCTTGGAAATAGCCCATACGCAGTATTTT. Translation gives CASSLEIAHTQYF.

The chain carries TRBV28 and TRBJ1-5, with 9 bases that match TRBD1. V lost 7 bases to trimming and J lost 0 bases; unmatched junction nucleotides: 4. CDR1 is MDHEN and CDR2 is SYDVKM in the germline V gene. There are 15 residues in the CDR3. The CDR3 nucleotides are TGTGCCAGCATCGAGACAGGGGGTAGCAATCAGCCCCAGCATTTT. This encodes CASIETGGSNQPQHF.

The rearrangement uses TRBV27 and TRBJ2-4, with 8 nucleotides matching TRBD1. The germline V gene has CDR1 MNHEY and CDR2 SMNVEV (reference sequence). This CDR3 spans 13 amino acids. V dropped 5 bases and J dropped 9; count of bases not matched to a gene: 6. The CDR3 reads CASSDRGLGIQYF. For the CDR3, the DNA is TGTGCCAGCAGTGACAGGGGTTTGGGCATTCAGTACTTC.

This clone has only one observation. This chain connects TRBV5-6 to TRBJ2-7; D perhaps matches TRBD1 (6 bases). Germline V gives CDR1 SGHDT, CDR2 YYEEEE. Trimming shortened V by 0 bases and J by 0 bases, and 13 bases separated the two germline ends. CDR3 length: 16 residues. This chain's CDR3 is CASSLAGGPSSYEQYF. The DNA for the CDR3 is TGTGCCAGCAGCTTGGCTGGGGGCCCAAGCTCCTACGAGCAGTACTTC.

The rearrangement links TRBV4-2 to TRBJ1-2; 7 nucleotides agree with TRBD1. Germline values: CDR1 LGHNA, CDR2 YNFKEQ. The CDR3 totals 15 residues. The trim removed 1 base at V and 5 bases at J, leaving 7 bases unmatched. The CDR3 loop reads CASSQALQGTYGYTF. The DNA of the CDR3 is TGTGCCAGCAGCCAAGCGTTACAGGGGACTTATGGCTACACCTTC.

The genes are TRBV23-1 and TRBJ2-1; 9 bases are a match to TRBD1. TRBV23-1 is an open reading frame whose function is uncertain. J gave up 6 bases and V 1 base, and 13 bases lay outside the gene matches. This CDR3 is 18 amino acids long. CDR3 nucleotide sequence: TGCGCCAGCAGTCAATTACCGGGACAGGGTTTTTTTTGCAATGAGCAGTTCTTC. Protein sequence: CASSQLPGQGFFCNEQFF.

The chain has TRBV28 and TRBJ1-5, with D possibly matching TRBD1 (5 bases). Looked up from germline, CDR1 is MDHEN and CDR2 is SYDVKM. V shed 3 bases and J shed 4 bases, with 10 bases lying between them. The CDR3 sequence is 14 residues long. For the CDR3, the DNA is TGTGCCAGCAGTTTGTACAGGCTTAATCAGCCCCAGCATTTT. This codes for CASSLYRLNQPQHF. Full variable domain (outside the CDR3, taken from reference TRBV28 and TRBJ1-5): DVKVTQSSRYLVKRTGEKVFLECVQDMDHENMFWYRQDPGLGLRLIYFSYDVKMKEKGDIPEGYSVSREKKERFSLILESASTNQTSMYLCASSLYRLNQPQHFGDGTRLSIL.